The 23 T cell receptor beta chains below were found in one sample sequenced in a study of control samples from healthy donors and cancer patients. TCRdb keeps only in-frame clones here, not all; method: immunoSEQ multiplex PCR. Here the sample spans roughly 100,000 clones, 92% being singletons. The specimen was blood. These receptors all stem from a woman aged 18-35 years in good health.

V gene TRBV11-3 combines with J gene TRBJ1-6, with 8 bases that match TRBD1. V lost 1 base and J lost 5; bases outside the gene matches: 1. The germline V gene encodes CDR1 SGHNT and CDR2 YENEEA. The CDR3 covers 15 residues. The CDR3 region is CASSLGTGNNSPLHF. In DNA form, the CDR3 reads TGTGCCAGCAGCTTAGGGACAGGGAATAATTCACCCCTCCACTTT.

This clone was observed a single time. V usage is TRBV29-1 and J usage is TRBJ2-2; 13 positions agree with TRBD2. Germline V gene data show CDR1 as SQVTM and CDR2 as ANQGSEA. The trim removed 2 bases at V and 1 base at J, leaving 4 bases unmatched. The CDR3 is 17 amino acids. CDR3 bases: TGCAGCGTTGAAAGGGGACTAGCGGGGAGGAACACCGGGGAGCTGTTTTTT. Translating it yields CSVERGLAGRNTGELFF.

The CDR3 is CASSLGTKGNIQYF. The CDR3 nucleotides read TGTGCCAGCAGCCTAGGGACTAAGGGAAACATTCAGTACTTC. This chain links TRBV27 with TRBJ2-4; 7 positions agree with TRBD2. CDR3 size: 14 residues. V gave up 6 bases and J gave up 6 bases; unmatched junction bases: 8. CDR1 is MNHEY and CDR2 is SMNVEV in the germline V gene (reference sequence).

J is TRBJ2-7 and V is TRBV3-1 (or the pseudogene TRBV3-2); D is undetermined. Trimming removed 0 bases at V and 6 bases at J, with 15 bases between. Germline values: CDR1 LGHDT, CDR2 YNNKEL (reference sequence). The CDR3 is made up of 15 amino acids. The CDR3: CASSQEAWDSGEQYF. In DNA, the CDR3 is TGTGCCAGCAGCCAAGAGGCGTGGGATTCGGGCGAGCAGTACTTC.

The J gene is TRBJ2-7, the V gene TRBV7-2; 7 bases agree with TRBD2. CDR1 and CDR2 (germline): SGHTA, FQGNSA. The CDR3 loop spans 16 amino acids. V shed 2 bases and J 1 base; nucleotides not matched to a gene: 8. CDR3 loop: CASSLYGGSDSYEQYF. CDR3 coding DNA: TGTGCCAGCAGCTTATATGGCGGGAGCGATTCCTACGAGCAGTACTTC.

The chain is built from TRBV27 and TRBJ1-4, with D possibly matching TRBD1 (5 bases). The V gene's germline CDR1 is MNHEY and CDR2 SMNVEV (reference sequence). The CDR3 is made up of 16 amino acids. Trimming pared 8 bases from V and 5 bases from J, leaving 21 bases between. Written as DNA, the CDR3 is TGTGCCAGCCGACCGACAGCCAGGATCTTAAATGAAAAACTGTTTTTT. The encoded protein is CASRPTARILNEKLFF.

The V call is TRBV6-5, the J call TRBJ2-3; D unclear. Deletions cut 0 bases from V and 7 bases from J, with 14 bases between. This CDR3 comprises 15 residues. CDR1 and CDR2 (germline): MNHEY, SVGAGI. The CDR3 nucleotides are TGTGCCAGCAGTTACTCGGGGTATCAGTCCTATACGCAGTATTTT. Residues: CASSYSGYQSYTQYF.

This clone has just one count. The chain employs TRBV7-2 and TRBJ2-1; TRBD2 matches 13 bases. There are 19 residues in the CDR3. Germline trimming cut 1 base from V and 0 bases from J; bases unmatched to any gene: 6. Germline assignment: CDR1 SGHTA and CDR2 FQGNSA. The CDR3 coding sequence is TGTGCCAGCAGCTTAGTGGTACTAGCGGGAGGGGGCTCCTACAATGAGCAGTTCTTC. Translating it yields CASSLVVLAGGGSYNEQFF.

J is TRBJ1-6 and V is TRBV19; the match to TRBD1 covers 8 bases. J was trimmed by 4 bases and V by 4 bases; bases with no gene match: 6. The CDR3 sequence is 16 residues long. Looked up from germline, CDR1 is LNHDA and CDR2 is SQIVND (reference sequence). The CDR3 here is CASSKATGDYNSPLHF. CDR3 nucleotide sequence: TGTGCCAGTAGTAAAGCGACAGGGGATTATAATTCACCCCTCCACTTT.

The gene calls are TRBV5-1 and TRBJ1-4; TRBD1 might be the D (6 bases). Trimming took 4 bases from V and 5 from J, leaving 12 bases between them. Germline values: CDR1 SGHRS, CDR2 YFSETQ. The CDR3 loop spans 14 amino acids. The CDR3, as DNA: TGCGCCAGCAGCCCGGGCCAGGGGAATGAAAAACTGTTTTTT. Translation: CASSPGQGNEKLFF.

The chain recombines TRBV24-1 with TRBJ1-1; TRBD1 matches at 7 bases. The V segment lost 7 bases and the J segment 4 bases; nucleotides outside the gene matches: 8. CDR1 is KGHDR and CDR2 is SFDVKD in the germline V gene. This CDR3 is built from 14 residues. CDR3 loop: CATRGDSPSTEAFF. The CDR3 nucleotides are TGTGCCACCAGGGGGGACAGCCCTTCCACTGAAGCTTTCTTT.

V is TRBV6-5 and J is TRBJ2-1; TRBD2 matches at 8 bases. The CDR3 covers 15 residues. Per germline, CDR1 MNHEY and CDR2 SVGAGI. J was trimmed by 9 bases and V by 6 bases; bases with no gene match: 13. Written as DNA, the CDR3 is TGTGCCAGCAGCCGTAGCGGGATGAGCTCGGGTGAGCAGTTCTTC. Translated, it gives CASSRSGMSSGEQFF.

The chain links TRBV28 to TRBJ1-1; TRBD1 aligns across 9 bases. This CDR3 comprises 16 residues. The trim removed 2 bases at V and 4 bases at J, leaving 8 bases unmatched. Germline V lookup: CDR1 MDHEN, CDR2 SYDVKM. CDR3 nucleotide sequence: TGTGCCAGCAGTTTAAGGTTGACAGGGGGAATCACTGAAGCTTTCTTT. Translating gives CASSLRLTGGITEAFF.

DNA of the CDR3: TGTGCCAGCAGCTTAGAAGGCGAAAAACTGTTTTTT. Translated: CASSLEGEKLFF. V and J are TRBV7-8 and TRBJ1-4; D gene unclear. Trimming removed 1 base from V and 8 bases from J, with 5 bases in between. The CDR3 is made up of 12 amino acids. Looked up from germline, CDR1 is SGHVS and CDR2 is FQNEAQ.

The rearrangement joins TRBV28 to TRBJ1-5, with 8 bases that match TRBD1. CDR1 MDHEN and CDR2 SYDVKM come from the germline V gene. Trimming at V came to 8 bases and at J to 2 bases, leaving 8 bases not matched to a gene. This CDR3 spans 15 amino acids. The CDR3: CASDKTGARNQPQHF. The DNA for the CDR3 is TGTGCCAGCGATAAGACAGGGGCCCGCAATCAGCCCCAGCATTTT.

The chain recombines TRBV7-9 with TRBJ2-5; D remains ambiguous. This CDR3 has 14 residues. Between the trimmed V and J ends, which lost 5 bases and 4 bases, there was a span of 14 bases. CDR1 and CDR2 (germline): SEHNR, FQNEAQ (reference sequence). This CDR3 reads CASSPRYGVETQYF. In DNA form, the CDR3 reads TGTGCCAGCAGCCCGAGATATGGAGTAGAGACCCAGTACTTC.

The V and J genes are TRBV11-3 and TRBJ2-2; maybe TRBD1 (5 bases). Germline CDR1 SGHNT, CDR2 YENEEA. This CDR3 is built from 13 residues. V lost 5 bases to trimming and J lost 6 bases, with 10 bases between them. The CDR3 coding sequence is TGTGCCAGCAGCGGCGACAGCCCCGGGGAGCTGTTTTTT. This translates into CASSGDSPGELFF.

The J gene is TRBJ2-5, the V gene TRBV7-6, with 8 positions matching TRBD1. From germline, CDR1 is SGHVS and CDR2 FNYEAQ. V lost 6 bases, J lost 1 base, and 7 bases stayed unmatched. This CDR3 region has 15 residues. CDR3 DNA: TGTGCCAGCAGTAGCGGACAGGGACTCCAAGAGACCCAGTACTTC. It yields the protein CASSSGQGLQETQYF.

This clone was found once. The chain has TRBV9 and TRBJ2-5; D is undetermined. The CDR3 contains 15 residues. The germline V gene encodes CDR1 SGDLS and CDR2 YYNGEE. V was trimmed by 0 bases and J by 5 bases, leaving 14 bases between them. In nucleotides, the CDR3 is TGTGCCAGCAGCGTAGGGCTAGTAGGTTTGGAGACCCAGTACTTC. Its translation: CASSVGLVGLETQYF.

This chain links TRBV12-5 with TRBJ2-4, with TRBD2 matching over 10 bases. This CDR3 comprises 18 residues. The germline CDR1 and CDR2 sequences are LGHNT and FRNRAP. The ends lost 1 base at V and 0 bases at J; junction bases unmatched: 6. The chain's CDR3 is CASGLALAGTLAKNIQYF. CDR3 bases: TGTGCTAGTGGTTTGGCACTAGCGGGAACCCTAGCCAAAAACATTCAGTACTTC.

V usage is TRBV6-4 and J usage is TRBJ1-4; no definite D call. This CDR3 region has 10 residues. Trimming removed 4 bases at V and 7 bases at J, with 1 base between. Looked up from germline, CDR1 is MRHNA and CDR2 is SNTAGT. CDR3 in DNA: TGTGCCAGCAGTGGTGAAAAACTGTTTTTT. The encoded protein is CASSGEKLFF.

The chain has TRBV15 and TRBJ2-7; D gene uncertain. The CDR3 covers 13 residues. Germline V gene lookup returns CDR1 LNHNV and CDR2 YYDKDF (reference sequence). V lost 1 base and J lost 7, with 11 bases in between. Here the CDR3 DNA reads TGTGCCACCAGCAGAGGCCCTACAAGGGAGCAGTACTTC. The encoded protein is CATSRGPTREQYF.

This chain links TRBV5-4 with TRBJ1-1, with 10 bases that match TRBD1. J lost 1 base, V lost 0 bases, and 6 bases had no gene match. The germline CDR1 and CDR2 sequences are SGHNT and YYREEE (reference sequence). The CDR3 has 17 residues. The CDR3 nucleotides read TGTGCCAGCAGCTTGGGACAGGGGGCGCGCGGGAACACTGAAGCTTTCTTT. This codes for CASSLGQGARGNTEAFF.